The present T cell receptor beta chain was sequenced within a study of regulatory T cells in long-lasting Graves disease. Study information: Those Graves' patients who were newly diagnosed had been on antithyroid drugs under 3 months. Study results and limitations: Persistent disease favored TRBV28, TRBJ1-2 and TRBJ2-5.

Time point specified: newly diagnosed GD, antithyroid drugs for less than 3 months. Following extraction of RNA from PBMCs, that RNA was used to make the TCR library. Graves' disease diagnoses followed American Thyroid Association guidelines. On this clonotype: Its antigen is not identified.

With iRepertoire HTBI primers and Arm-PCR of CDR3 regions, TCR beta libraries were built. MiXCR, run by TCRdb on the multiplex PCR reads, gives a single entry per CDR3 protein. The table records around 230,000 distinct CDR3 sequences, roughly 18% of them present only once. CDR1 is SGHTA and CDR2 is FQGNSA in the germline V gene. This CDR3 contains 13 residues. The V and J ends lost 1 base and 6 bases respectively, with 9 bases between them. The material sequenced was peripheral blood mononuclear cells (PBMCs), taken at new diagnosis, from a patient treated with antithyroid drugs. V is TRBV7-2 and J is TRBJ1-1; D call uncertain. The source is a female donor with Graves disease. The CDR3 coding sequence is TGTGCCAGCAGCTTAGATAGAACTCCTGAAGCTTTCTTT. This encodes CASSLDRTPEAFF.